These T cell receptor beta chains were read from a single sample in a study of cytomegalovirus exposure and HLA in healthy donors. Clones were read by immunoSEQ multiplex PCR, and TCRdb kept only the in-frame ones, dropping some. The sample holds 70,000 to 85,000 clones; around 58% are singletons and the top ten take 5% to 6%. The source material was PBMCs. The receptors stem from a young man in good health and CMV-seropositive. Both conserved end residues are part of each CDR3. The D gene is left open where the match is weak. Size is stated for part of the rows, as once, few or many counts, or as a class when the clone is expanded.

CDR3: CASSPGGQALEQYF
DNA: TGTGCCAGCAGCCCTGGGGGACAGGCCCTAGAGCAGTACTTC
J: TRBJ2-7
size: few
D: TRBD1
length: 14
V: TRBV7-9

CDR3: CAIPTSGYDEQYF
DNA: TGTGCCATCCCGACTAGCGGGTATGACGAGCAGTACTTC
J: TRBJ2-7
size: NA
D: TRBD2
length: 13
V: TRBV6-1

CDR3: CASSIGWANVLTF
DNA: TGTGCCAGTAGTATAGGTTGGGCGAACGTCCTGACTTTC
J: TRBJ2-6
size: NA
D: NA
length: 13
V: TRBV19

CDR3: CASSDAGAYEQYF
DNA: TGTGCCAGCAGTGACGCAGGGGCCTACGAGCAGTACTTC
J: TRBJ2-7
size: NA
D: NA
length: 13
V: TRBV25-1

CDR3: CASGLVLGQGGYEQYF
DNA: TGTGCTAGTGGTTTGGTACTAGGACAGGGGGGCTACGAGCAGTACTTC
J: TRBJ2-7
size: NA
D: TRBD1
length: 16
V: TRBV12-5

CDR3: CASGSRDFSGNTIYF
DNA: TGTGCTAGTGGTTCTCGGGACTTCTCTGGAAACACCATATATTTT
J: TRBJ1-3
size: NA
D: NA
length: 15
V: TRBV12-5

CDR3: CASSLDPRGPYEQYF
DNA: TGTGCCAGCAGCTTGGATCCCAGGGGGCCCTACGAGCAGTACTTC
J: TRBJ2-7
size: NA
D: TRBD1
length: 15
V: TRBV5-6

CDR3: CASSPRGSGPYEQYF
DNA: TGTGCCAGCAGCCCCCGCGGTAGCGGACCCTACGAGCAGTACTTC
J: TRBJ2-7
size: NA
D: NA
length: 15
V: TRBV7-2

CDR3: CASSSDRGWGELFF
DNA: TGTGCCAGCAGCTCGGACAGGGGCTGGGGGGAGCTGTTTTTT
J: TRBJ2-2
size: NA
D: TRBD1
length: 14
V: TRBV5-6

CDR3: CASSLASLLAGGPNEQFF
DNA: TGTGCCAGCAGCTTGGCCTCCCTACTAGCGGGTGGGCCCAATGAGCAGTTCTTC
J: TRBJ2-1
size: NA
D: TRBD2
length: 18
V: TRBV5-8

CDR3: CASSLTGIRAGELFF
DNA: TGTGCCAGCAGCCTAACAGGGATTAGGGCCGGGGAGCTGTTTTTT
J: TRBJ2-2
size: few
D: NA
length: 15
V: TRBV28

CDR3: CASSPKTSGTSTDTQYF
DNA: TGTGCCAGCTCACCGAAGACTAGCGGGACTAGCACAGATACGCAGTATTTT
J: TRBJ2-3
size: NA
D: TRBD2
length: 17
V: TRBV18

CDR3: CASGDRVEQFF
DNA: TGTGCTAGTGGTGACAGGGTAGAGCAGTTCTTC
J: TRBJ2-1
size: NA
D: TRBD1
length: 11
V: TRBV12-5

CDR3: CASSDTGGANVLTF
DNA: TGCGCCAGCAGCGACACTGGTGGGGCCAACGTCCTGACTTTC
J: TRBJ2-6
size: few
D: NA
length: 14
V: TRBV5-1